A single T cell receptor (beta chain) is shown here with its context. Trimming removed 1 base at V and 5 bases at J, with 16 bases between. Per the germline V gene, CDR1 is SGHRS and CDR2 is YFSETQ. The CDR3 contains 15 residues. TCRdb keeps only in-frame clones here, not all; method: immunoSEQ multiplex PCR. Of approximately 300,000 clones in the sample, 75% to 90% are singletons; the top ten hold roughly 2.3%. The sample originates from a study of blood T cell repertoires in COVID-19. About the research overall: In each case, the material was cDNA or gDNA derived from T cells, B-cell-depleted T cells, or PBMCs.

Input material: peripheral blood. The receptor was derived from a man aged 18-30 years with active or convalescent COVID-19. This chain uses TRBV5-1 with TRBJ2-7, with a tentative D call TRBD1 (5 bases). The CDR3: CASSLYYRRENEQYF. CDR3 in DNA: TGCGCCAGCAGCTTGTATTACAGGAGAGAGAACGAGCAGTACTTC. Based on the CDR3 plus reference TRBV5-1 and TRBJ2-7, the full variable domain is KAGVTQTPRYLIKTRGQQVTLSCSPISGHRSVSWYQQTPGQGLQFLFEYFSETQRNKGNFPGRFSGRQFSNSRSEMNVSTLELGDSALYLCASSLYYRRENEQYFGPGTRLTVT.